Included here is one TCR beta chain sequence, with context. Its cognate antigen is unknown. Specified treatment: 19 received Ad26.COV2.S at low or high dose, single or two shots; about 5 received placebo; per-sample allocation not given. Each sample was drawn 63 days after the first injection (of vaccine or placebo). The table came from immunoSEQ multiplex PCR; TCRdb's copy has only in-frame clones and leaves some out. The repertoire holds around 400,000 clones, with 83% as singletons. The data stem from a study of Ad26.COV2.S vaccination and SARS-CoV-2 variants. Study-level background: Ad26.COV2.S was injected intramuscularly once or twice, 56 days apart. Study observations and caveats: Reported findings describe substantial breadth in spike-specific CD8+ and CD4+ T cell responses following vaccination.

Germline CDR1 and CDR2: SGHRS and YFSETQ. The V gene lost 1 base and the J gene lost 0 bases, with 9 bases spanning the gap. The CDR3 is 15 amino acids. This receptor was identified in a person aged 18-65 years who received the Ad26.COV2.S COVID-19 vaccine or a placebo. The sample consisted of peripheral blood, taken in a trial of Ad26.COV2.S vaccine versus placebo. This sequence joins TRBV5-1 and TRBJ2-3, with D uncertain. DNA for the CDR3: TGCGCCAGCAGCTTGTACCGACCTAGCACAGATACGCAGTATTTT. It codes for CASSLYRPSTDTQYF.